Shown below are 9 T cell receptor beta chains from a single sample sequenced in a study of blood T cell repertoires in COVID-19. Using immunoSEQ multiplex PCR, the repertoire was profiled, and TCRdb retains in-frame clones only, with some absent. The sample has 300,000 to 500,000 clones; around nine tenths are singletons. Sequencing input: PBMCs or T cells enriched from blood (not recorded which). Every receptor here comes from a woman younger than 45 with acute COVID-19.

The chain carries TRBV19 and TRBJ1-3; no reliable D call. There are 13 residues in the CDR3. The germline V gene has CDR1 LNHDA and CDR2 SQIVND (reference sequence). V was trimmed by 3 bases and J by 7 bases, leaving 10 bases between them. CDR3 sequence (DNA): TGTGCCAGTAGTATGCCCCCCGGGAACACCATATATTTT. Translation: CASSMPPGNTIYF. The full variable domain, its missing parts supplied by reference TRBV19 and TRBJ1-3, is DGGITQSPKYLFRKEGQNVTLSCEQNLNHDAMYWYRQDPGQGLRLIYYSQIVNDFQKGDIAEGYSVSREKKESFPLTVTSAQKNPTAFYLCASSMPPGNTIYFGEGSWLTVV.

The chain couples TRBV19 to TRBJ2-1; 8 bases agree with TRBD2. Germline-derived CDR1 and CDR2 are LNHDA and SQIVND (reference sequence). Trimming removed 6 bases from V and 4 bases from J; junction bases left unmatched: 11. The CDR3 contains 16 residues. CDR3 loop: CASRDRPSGGYNEQFF. Here the CDR3 DNA reads TGTGCCAGTAGGGATCGACCGTCGGGGGGGTACAATGAGCAGTTCTTC. Supplemented by reference TRBV19 and TRBJ2-1, the full variable domain reads DGGITQSPKYLFRKEGQNVTLSCEQNLNHDAMYWYRQDPGQGLRLIYYSQIVNDFQKGDIAEGYSVSREKKESFPLTVTSAQKNPTAFYLCASRDRPSGGYNEQFFGPGTRLTVL.

The gene calls are TRBV5-6 and TRBJ2-7; D call uncertain. There are 13 residues in the CDR3. Germline V gives CDR1 SGHDT, CDR2 YYEEEE. Deletions cut 4 bases from V and 3 bases from J, with 11 bases between. The CDR3 DNA is TGTGCCAGCAGCCTACAGAATTACTACGAGCAGTACTTC. Residues: CASSLQNYYEQYF.

This CDR3 reads CATSDSPSGGEQETQYF. Here the CDR3 DNA reads TGTGCCACCAGTGATTCCCCTAGCGGGGGGGAACAAGAGACCCAGTACTTC. This chain uses TRBV24-1 with TRBJ2-5; 12 bases match TRBD2. V shed 2 bases and J 2 bases; nucleotides not matched to a gene: 5. The CDR3 length is 17 residues. The germline V gene encodes CDR1 KGHDR and CDR2 SFDVKD.

This chain connects TRBV3-1 (or the pseudogene TRBV3-2) to TRBJ2-5; TRBD1 matches at 9 bases. CDR3 length equals 16 residues. In germline, CDR1 is LGHDT, CDR2 YNNKEL (reference sequence). V dropped 0 bases and J dropped 5; count of bases not matched to a gene: 7. The CDR3 spells CASSQEGGQGTETQYF. The CDR3 DNA is TGTGCCAGCAGCCAAGAAGGAGGACAGGGGACCGAGACCCAGTACTTC.

The V gene is TRBV18, the J gene TRBJ1-6; the D gene is possibly TRBD1 (5 bases). Germline CDR1 KGHSH, CDR2 LQKENI. The CDR3 totals 14 residues. V lost 2 bases and J 10 bases, leaving 12 bases between the germline ends. The CDR3 region is CASSPGGYNSPLHF. The CDR3 coding sequence is TGTGCCAGCTCACCAGGGGGGTACAACTCACCCCTCCACTTT.

The rearrangement links TRBV14 to TRBJ1-1, with D uncertain. V dropped 4 bases and J dropped 6 bases, with 12 bases sitting between them. The germline V gene encodes CDR1 SGHDN and CDR2 FVKESK. The CDR3 runs 13 residues. The DNA of the CDR3 is TGTGCCAGCAGCCCCTGGAAGCGGGCTGAAGCTTTCTTT. Protein sequence: CASSPWKRAEAFF.

A single count supports this clone. The rearrangement links TRBV27 to TRBJ1-1, with D possibly being TRBD1 (5 bases). Trimming left V 5 bases short and J 2 bases short, with 15 bases between. Germline V gene lookup returns CDR1 MNHEY and CDR2 SMNVEV (reference sequence). CDR3 length: 15 residues. This CDR3 reads CASSLVGDRNTEAFF. CDR3 nucleotide sequence: TGTGCCAGCAGTCTAGTGGGTGACAGAAACACTGAAGCTTTCTTT.

V usage is TRBV7-2 and J usage is TRBJ1-5; maybe TRBD1 (5 bases). Per the germline V gene, CDR1 is SGHTA and CDR2 is FQGNSA. Between the trimmed V and J ends, which lost 6 bases and 7 bases, there was a span of 13 bases. CDR3 length equals 13 residues. The DNA for the CDR3 is TGTGCCAGCAGTCCCAGGGAGGGACAGCCCCAGCATTTT. Amino acids: CASSPREGQPQHF.